This TCR beta chain comes out of a study of regulatory T cells in long-lasting Graves disease (dated by TCRdb to the early 2020s). Broadly, across the study: Persistent Graves' disease was defined as persistently positive TSH receptor autoantibodies together with antithyroid drug treatment for over 5 years. Antithyroid drugs had been taken for approximately 10 years on average by persistent Graves' disease patients in the clinical cohort. A total of approximately 35 samples underwent TCR sequencing: some 13 from persistent and some 20 from newly diagnosed Graves' disease patients. Peripheral blood TCR sequencing and RNA sequencing compared persistent Graves' disease patients with newly diagnosed Graves' disease patients. The study was registered as a clinical trial and conducted in China.

Remarks on this clonotype: Its target antigen remains unknown. No base quality values were provided; no much bigger clone lies one nucleotide off.

The label giving this sample's time point can be read as: persistent/refractory GD, antithyroid drugs over 5 years with positive TRAb. For both TCR sequencing and RNA sequencing, RNA was extracted from PBMCs using TRIzol. The diagnosis of Graves' disease followed American Thyroid Association guidelines. Recruitment of patients was carried out at an endocrinology department in Xi'an, China. Each patient gave about 10 milliliters of peripheral blood, collected in an EDTA anticoagulant tube. Ficoll Paque Plus density gradient separation was used to isolate PBMCs, and no additional T cell sorting was done. An Agilent 2100 Bioanalyzer and agarose gel were used to check RNA quality, while a NanoDrop 2000 measured RNA concentration. Deletion took 5 bases off V and 4 bases off J, with a span of 16 bases between the germline ends. The CDR3 covers 15 residues, taking in both the cysteine and the phenylalanine. The CDR3 DNA has 45 bases and is translated from base 1. CDR1 SGHRS and CDR2 YFSETQ were looked up in the germline V gene.

Study-level results and caveats: Patients with persistent disease shared more public clonotypes (about 3,000) than newly diagnosed patients did (more than 900). Compared with newly diagnosed patients, persistent Graves' disease patients had lower TCR Shannon entropy and fewer highly expanded clones, which suggests clonal expansion. Preferential use of TRBV28, TRBJ1-2 and TRBJ2-5 was observed in persistent disease, whereas TRBV20-1 and TRBJ2-1 were favored in newly diagnosed disease. Sequencing and analysis were limited to the TCR beta chain. Only peripheral blood was studied, because thyroid tissue, the primary lesion, was inaccessible. The authors acknowledged the small sample size as a limitation that may reduce accuracy.

Libraries were built with multiplex PCR. TCRdb lists the instrument as Illumina HiSeq 4000. iRepertoire HTBI primers and Arm-PCR amplification of CDR3 regions were used to construct TCR beta libraries. Before sequencing, the PCR products underwent gel purification. The paper's processing steps were these. Across samples, around 58 TRBV and roughly 15 TRBJ segments were identified and used for gene usage analysis of CDR3 amino acid clonotypes. COPE and FqMerger were used to merge filtered high-quality paired reads into contigs. BLAST was used to align contigs to the IMGT TRBV, TRBD and TRBJ reference genes, and CDR3 was defined following IMGT. Highly expanded clones were defined as clonotypes with a frequency above 0.1%. Shannon entropy was used to measure repertoire diversity, and the Gini coefficient was used to measure V-J evenness. A clonotype was considered public if more than one individual shared it. TCRdb reprocessing: public reads trimmed at Q25 with fastp, clones called with MiXCR, in-frame beta chains kept. Merged by CDR3 protein, the rows form single entries marked with the most common genes and DNA. TCRdb's processing, not the authors' own work, is the source of the V and J calls. The sample contains fewer than 550,000 distinct CDR3 sequences, 20% to 25% of them found a single time. Together, the top ten hold more than 6% of the sample.

The source was peripheral blood mononuclear cells (PBMCs), collected when the disease was refractory, from a patient treated with antithyroid drugs. The TCR originated in a female donor with Graves disease. Recombination linked TRBV5-1 to TRBJ1-5; no D gene can be assigned with confidence. The CDR3 here reads CASSHLGQANQPQHF. The nucleotide sequence reads as follows: TGCGCCAGCAGTCATCTAGGGCAGGCAAATCAGCCCCAGCATTTT. Reference TRBV5-1 and TRBJ1-5 genes cover what lies past the CDR3, so the full variable domain is KAGVTQTPRYLIKTRGQQVTLSCSPISGHRSVSWYQQTPGQGLQFLFEYFSETQRNKGNFPGRFSGRQFSNSRSEMNVSTLELGDSALYLCASSHLGQANQPQHFGDGTRLSIL.